This T cell receptor (beta chain) was captured by sequencing in a study of T cell responses to AZD1222 COVID-19 vaccine. General study findings and limits: Unmutated variant regions are reportedly the target of nearly half of TCRs that are spike-specific. Sampling captured repertoires only after the peak T cell response.

TCRdb keeps only in-frame clones here, not all; method: immunoSEQ multiplex PCR. The sample has approximately 150,000 clones, around 90% seen once. The germline CDR1 and CDR2 sequences are SGHDT and YYEEEE. The CDR3 has 13 residues. With V trimmed by 5 bases and J by 7 bases, 8 bases remained unmatched. Regarding this clone: What it recognizes is unknown.

The sequence derives from an adult who received the AZD1222 COVID-19 vaccine. The rearrangement links TRBV5-6 to TRBJ2-5, with 7 bases lining up with TRBD1. The input for sequencing was peripheral blood, taken 28 days after the second AZD1222 dose. The CDR3 sequence: CASRRDSGGTQYF. CDR3 coding DNA: TGTGCCAGCAGACGGGACAGTGGGGGGACCCAGTACTTC.